This TCR beta chain was identified during a study of T cell responses to AZD1222 COVID-19 vaccine. This table comes from immunoSEQ multiplex PCR, and its TCRdb copy is limited to in-frame clones, with some not included. The sample consists of some 120,000 clones, about 91% of them appearing once. General study results and limits: Every sample of the repertoires postdated the peak T cell response. The sample set comprised mostly white British donors with more females, and clonal diversity was possibly underestimated. It was only 6 or 7 AZD1222 recipients who were seropositive at baseline.

This CDR3 is built from 11 residues. CDR1 and CDR2 from the germline V gene are SGHKS and YYEKEE (reference sequence). Trimming took off 2 bases at V and 11 bases at J, with 9 bases between the two ends. This clone was counted once. The antigen remains unidentified. The source of this sequence is an adult in good health. Sequenced here: peripheral blood, sampled on day 0 of AZD1222 vaccination. The chain recombines TRBV5-5 with TRBJ2-3; D might be TRBD1 (5 bases). CDR3 bases: TGTGCCAGCAGCTTCGCTCAGGGGCAGTATTTT. Protein product: CASSFAQGQYF. The full variable domain, its missing parts supplied by reference TRBV5-5 and TRBJ2-3, is DAGVTQSPTHLIKTRGQQVTLRCSPISGHKSVSWYQQVLGQGPQFIFQYYEKEERGRGNFPDRFSARQFPNYSSELNVNALLLGDSALYLCASSFAQGQYFGPGTRLTVL.